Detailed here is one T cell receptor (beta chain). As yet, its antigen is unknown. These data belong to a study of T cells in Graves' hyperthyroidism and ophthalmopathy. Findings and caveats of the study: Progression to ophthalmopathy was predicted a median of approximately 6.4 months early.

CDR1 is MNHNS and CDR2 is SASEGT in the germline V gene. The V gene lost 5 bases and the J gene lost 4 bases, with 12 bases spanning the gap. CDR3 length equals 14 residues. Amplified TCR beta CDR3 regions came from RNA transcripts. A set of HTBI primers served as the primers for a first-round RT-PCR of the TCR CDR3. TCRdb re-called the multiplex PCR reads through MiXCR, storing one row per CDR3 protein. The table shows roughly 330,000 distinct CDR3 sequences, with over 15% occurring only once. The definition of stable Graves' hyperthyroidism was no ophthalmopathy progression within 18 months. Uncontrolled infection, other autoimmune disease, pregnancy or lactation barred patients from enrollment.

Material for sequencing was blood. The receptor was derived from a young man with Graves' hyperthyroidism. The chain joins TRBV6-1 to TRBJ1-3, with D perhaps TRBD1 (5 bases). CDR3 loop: CASSTTTAGNTIYF. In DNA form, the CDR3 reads TGTGCCAGCAGTACCACGACAGCAGGAAACACCATATATTTT.